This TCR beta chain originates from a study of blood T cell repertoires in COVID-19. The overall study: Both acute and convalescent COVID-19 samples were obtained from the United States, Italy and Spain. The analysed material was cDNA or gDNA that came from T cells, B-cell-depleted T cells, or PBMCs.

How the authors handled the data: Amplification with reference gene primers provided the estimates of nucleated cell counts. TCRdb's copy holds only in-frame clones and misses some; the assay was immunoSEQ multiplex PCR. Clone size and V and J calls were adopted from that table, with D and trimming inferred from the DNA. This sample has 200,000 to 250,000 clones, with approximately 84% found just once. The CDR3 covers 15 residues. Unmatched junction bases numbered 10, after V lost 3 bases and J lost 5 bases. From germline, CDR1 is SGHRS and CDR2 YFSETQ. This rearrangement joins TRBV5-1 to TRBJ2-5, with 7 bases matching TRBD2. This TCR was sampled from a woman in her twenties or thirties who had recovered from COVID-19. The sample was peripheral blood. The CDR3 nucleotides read TGCGCCAGCAGCTCGGCGGGGGTCCCCGGGGAGACCCAGTACTTC. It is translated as CASSSAGVPGETQYF.